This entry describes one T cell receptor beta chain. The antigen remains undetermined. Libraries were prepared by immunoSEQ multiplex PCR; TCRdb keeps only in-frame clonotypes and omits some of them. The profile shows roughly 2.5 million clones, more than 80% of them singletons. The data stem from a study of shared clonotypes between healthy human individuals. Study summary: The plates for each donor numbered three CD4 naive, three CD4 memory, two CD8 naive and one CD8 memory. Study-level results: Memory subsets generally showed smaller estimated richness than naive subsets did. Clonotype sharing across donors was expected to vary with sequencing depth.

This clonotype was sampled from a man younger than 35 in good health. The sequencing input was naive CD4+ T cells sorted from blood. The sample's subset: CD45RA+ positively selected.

In DNA, the CDR3 is TGTGCCAGCAGTCTCCAGACAGGCCCCTGGGATAATTCACCCCTCCACTTT. This codes for CASSLQTGPWDNSPLHF. The chain employs TRBV27 and TRBJ1-6, with a weak D call TRBD1 (6 bases). This CDR3 region has 17 residues. The germline V and J ends were trimmed by 5 bases and 5 bases, with 19 bases remaining between them. Germline-derived CDR1 and CDR2 are MNHEY and SMNVEV (reference sequence).